This entry features one TCR beta chain sequence. Its binding antigen is unknown. Within one base of it there is no much larger clone, and no base qualities were kept. The immunoSEQ Assay, a bias-controlled multiplex PCR, was used to amplify TCRbeta CDR3 regions from genomic DNA. The authors processed their data as follows. The number of nucleated cells in each sample was estimated from the amplification of reference gene primers within the assay. To quantify the absolute abundance of each unique TCRbeta CDR3 rearrangement, sequence reads were collapsed and filtered. Productive Simpson clonality was computed per sample as the square root of Simpson's diversity index over productive rearrangements. TCRdb's version of the immuneACCESS table is confined to in-frame rearrangements and falls short of the full clone set. An unresolved V gene accounts for under half of the shortfall where checked; the remainder is of unknown origin. V and J calls and clone size follow that table, whereas D and trimming were derived from the DNA. For this sample there are roughly 250,000 clones; approximately 78% appear just once. The biggest ten clones account for under 15% of the sample.

The collaborating institutions used their own protocols to collect whole blood in K2EDTA tubes. For TCRbeta analysis, collaborator samples were shipped as frozen whole blood, as isolated PBMCs, or as DNA extracted from either sample type. Measured from the cysteine to the phenylalanine, the CDR3 is 14 residues long. The CDR3 DNA has 42 bases and is translated from base 1. V ends up 1 base short and J 1 base short, with an unmatched junction base count of 1. CDR1 and CDR2, looked up from the germline V gene, are SGHRS and YFSETQ. This specimen belongs to a study of blood T cell repertoires in COVID-19 (dated by TCRdb to between 2020 and 2021). Study-level background: Collaborator samples came from the United States, Italy and Spain and covered acute and convalescent phases of COVID-19. The prospective study material was composed of cDNA or gDNA derived from T cells, B-cell-depleted T cells, or PBMCs. Deeply sampled blood TCRbeta repertoires from subjects exposed to, actively infected with, or recovered from COVID-19 were included in the dataset. The repertoires were released in a freely available public database intended as a resource for research on the immune response to SARS-CoV-2. A de-identified subject ID, COVID-19 status, age in years and sex were almost always included in the sample metadata. Where available, HLA class I and class II types were obtained from metadata supplied by the sample provider rather than from assay-based typing. Samples were obtained from the ongoing ImmuneRACE study (first 160 participants) and from some 1,300 subjects provided by 6 global collaborators.

Overall study outcomes, separate from this receptor: The quantity of clinical and demographic metadata differed by source and by participant and was supplied without curation.

The specimen sequenced was peripheral blood. The sequence derives from a woman aged 55-75 years with active or convalescent COVID-19. Rearrangement joined TRBV5-1 to TRBJ1-1, with 7 central nucleotides matching TRBD1. The CDR3 corresponds to CASSLRQGNTEAFF. The DNA sequence is as follows: TGCGCCAGCAGCTTGAGACAGGGGAACACTGAAGCTTTCTTT. The reference TRBV5-1 and TRBJ1-1 proteins fill in what lies around the CDR3, so the full variable domain reads KAGVTQTPRYLIKTRGQQVTLSCSPISGHRSVSWYQQTPGQGLQFLFEYFSETQRNKGNFPGRFSGRQFSNSRSEMNVSTLELGDSALYLCASSLRQGNTEAFFGQGTRLTVV.